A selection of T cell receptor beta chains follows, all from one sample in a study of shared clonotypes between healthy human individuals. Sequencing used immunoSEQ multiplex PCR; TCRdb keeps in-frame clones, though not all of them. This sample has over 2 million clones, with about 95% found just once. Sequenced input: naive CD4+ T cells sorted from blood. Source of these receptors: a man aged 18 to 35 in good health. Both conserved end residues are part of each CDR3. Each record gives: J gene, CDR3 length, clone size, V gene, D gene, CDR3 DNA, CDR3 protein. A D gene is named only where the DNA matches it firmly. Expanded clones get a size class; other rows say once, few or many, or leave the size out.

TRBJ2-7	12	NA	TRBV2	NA	TGTGCCAGCAGAGGTTCTGGGAACGAGCAGTACTTC	CASRGSGNEQYF
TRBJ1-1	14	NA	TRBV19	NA	TGTGCCAGTAGTATAGGACAGCGTTTCACTGAAGCTTTCTTT	CASSIGQRFTEAFF
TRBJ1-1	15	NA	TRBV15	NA	TGTGCCACCAGCAGAGCAGGGAGCGGGAACACTGAAGCTTTCTTT	CATSRAGSGNTEAFF
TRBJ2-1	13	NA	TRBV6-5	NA	TGTGCCAGCAGCCCTTCACTAGGGGATGAGCAGTTCTTC	CASSPSLGDEQFF
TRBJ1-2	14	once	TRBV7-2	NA	TGTGCCAGCAGCTTGTTGGCGGAAAGTTATGGCTACACCTTC	CASSLLAESYGYTF
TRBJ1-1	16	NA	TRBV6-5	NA	TGTGCCAGCAGTTATGGAGGGGCATCTTCAAACACTGAAGCTTTCTTT	CASSYGGASSNTEAFF
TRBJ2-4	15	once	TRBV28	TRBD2	TGTGCCAGCAGTTTATGGGGCGGGAGTCAGAACATTCAGTACTTC	CASSLWGGSQNIQYF
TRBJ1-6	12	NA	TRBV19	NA	TGTGCCAGTGGATGGCCGGGGTCACCCCTCCACTTT	CASGWPGSPLHF
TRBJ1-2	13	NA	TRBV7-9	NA	TGTGCCAGCAGTTCTCTGAAGGGAGATGGCTACACCTTC	CASSSLKGDGYTF
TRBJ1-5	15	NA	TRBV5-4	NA	TGTGCCAGCAGCTTGGACAGCGATAGCAATCAGCCCCAGCATTTT	CASSLDSDSNQPQHF
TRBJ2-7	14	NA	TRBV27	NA	TGTGCCAGCAGTTTACGATGGGGGGCCTACGAGCAGTACTTC	CASSLRWGAYEQYF
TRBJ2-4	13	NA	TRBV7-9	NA	TGTGCCAGCAGCTTGTCGGAAAAAAACATTCAGTACTTC	CASSLSEKNIQYF
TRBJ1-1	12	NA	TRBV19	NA	TGTGCCAGTAGTAAGGTGAACACTGAAGCTTTCTTT	CASSKVNTEAFF
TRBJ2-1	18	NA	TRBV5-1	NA	TGCGCCAGCAGCTTGCTCCTGAGCGGGTCAAGCTCCTACAATGAGCAGTTCTTC	CASSLLLSGSSSYNEQFF
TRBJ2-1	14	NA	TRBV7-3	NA	TGTGCCAGCAGCTCCGGGGAAACCTACAATGAGCAGTTCTTC	CASSSGETYNEQFF
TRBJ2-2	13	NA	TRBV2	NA	TGTGCCAGCAGGGCACTACTCACCGGGGAGCTGTTTTTT	CASRALLTGELFF
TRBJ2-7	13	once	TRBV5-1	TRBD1	TGCGCCAGCAGCGCGACAGGGTCCCCCGAGCAGTACTTC	CASSATGSPEQYF
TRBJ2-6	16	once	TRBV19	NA	TGTGCCAGTAGTGCAGGGCTCAGCTCTGGGGCCAACGTCCTGACTTTC	CASSAGLSSGANVLTF